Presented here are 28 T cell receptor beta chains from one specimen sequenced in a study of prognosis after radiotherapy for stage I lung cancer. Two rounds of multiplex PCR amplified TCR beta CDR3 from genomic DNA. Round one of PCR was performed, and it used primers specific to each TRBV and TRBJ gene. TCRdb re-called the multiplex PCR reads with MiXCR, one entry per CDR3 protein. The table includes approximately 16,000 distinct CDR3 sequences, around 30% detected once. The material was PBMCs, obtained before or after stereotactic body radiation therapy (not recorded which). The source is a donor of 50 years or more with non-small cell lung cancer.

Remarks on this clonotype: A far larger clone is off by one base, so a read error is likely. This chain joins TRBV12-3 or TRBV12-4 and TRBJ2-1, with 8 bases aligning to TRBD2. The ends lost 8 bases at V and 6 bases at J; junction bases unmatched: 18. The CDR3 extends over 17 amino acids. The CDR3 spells CASCYFTTSAGSNEQFF. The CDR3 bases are TGTGCCAGCTGTTACTTCACGACTAGCGCAGGTAGCAATGAGCAGTTCTTC.

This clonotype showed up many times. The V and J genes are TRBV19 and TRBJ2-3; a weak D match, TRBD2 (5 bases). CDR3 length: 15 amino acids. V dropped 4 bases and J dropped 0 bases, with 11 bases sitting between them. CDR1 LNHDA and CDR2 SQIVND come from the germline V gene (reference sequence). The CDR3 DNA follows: TGTGCCAGTAGTAGAGCAGGACTGAGCACAGATACGCAGTATTTT. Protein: CASSRAGLSTDTQYF.

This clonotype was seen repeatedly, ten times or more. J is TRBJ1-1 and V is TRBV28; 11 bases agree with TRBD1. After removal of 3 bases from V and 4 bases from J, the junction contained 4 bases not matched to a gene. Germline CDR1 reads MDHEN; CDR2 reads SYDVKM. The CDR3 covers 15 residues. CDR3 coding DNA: TGTGCCAGCAGTTTTCCCGGGACAGGGGGCACTGAAGCTTTCTTT. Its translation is CASSFPGTGGTEAFF.

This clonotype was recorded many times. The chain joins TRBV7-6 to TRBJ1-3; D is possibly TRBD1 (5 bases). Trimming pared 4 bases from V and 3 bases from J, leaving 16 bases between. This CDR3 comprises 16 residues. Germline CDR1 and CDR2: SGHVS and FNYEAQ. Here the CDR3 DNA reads TGTGCCAGCAGCTCCGAGCAGGGAACTGATGGAAACACCATATATTTT. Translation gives CASSSEQGTDGNTIYF. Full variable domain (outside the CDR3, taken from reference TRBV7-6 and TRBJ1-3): GAGVSQSPRYKVTKRGQDVALRCDPISGHVSLYWYRQALGQGPEFLTYFNYEAQQDKSGLPNDRFSAERPEGSISTLTIQRTEQRDSAMYRCASSSEQGTDGNTIYFGEGSWLTVV.

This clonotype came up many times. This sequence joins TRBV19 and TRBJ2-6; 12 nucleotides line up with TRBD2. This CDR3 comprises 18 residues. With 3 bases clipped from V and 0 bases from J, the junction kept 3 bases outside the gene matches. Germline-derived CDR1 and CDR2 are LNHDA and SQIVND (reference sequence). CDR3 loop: CASSIGLAGSSGANVLTF. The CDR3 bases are TGTGCCAGTAGTATCGGACTAGCGGGGAGCTCTGGGGCCAACGTCCTGACTTTC.

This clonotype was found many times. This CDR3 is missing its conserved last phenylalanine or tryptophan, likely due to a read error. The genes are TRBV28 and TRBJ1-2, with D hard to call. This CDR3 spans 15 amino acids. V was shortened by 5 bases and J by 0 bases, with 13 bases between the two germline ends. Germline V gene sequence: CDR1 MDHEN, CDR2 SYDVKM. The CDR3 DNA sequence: TGTGCCAGCAGTCCCACGGAGGGAGCTAACTATGGCTACACCCTC. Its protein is CASSPTEGANYGYTL.

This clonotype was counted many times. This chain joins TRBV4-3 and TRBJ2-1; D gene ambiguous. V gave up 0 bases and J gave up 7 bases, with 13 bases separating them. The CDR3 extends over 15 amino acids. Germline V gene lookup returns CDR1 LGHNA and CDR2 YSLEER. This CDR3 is CASSQDPRRLNEQFF. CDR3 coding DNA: TGCGCCAGCAGCCAAGATCCGAGGCGCCTTAATGAGCAGTTCTTC.

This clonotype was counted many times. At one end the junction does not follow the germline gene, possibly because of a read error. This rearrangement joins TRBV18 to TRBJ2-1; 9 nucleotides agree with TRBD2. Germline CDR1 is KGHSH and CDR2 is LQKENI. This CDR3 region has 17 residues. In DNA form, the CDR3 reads TGTGTCAGCTCACCACGGGTAGCGGGAGCCACACAGCATGAGCAGTTCTTC. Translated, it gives CVSSPRVAGATQHEQFF.

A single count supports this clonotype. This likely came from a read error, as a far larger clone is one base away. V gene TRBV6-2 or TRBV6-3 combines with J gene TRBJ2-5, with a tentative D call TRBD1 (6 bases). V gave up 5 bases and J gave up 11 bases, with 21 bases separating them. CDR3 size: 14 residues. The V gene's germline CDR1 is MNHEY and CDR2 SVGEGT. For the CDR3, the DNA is TGTGCCAGCAGTCCCGGGACACCCCGCGATGAGCAGTACTTC. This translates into CASSPGTPRDEQYF.

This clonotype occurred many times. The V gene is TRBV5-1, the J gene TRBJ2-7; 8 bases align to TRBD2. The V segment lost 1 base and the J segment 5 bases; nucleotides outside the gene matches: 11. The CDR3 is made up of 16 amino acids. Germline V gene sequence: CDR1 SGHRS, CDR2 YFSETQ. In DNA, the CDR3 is TGCGCCAGCAGCTTGTTAGGGGCAAGCGGGAGCCACGAGCAGTACTTC. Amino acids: CASSLLGASGSHEQYF.

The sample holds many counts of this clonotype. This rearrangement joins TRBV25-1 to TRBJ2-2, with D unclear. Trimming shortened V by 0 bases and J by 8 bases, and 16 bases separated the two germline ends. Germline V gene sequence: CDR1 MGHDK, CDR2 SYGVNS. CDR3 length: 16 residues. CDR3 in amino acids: CASSEYIVSAKGELFF. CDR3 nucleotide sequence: TGTGCCAGCAGTGAATATATTGTATCCGCCAAGGGGGAGCTGTTTTTT. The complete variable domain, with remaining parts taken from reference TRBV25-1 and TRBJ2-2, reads EADIYQTPRYLVIGTGKKITLECSQTMGHDKMYWYQQDPGMELHLIHYSYGVNSTEKGDLSSESTVSRIRTEHFPLTLESARPSHTSQYLCASSEYIVSAKGELFFGEGSRLTVL.

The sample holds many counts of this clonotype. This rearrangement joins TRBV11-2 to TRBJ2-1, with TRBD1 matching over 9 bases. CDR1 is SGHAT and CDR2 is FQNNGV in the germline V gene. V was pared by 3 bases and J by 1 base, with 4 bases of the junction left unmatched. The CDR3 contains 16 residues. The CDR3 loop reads CASSLAGTGSYNEQFF. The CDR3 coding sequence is TGTGCCAGCAGCTTGGCCGGGACAGGGTCCTACAATGAGCAGTTCTTC. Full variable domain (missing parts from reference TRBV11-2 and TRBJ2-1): EAGVAQSPRYKIIEKRQSVAFWCNPISGHATLYWYQQILGQGPKLLIQFQNNGVVDDSQLPKDRFSAERLKGVDSTLKIQPAKLEDSAVYLCASSLAGTGSYNEQFFGPGTRLTVL.

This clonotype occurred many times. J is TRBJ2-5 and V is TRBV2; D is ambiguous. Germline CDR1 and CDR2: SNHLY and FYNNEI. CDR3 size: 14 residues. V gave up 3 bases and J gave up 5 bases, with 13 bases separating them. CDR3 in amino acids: CASSEVGSSETQYF. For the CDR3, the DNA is TGTGCCAGCAGTGAGGTAGGGTCTTCGGAGACCCAGTACTTC.

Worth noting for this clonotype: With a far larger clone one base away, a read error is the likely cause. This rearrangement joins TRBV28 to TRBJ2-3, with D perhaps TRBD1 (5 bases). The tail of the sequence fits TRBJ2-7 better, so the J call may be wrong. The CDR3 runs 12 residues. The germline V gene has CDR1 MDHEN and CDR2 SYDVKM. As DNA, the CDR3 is TGTGCCAACAGTTTATCAGGGAACGAGCAGTACTTC. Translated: CANSLSGNEQYF.

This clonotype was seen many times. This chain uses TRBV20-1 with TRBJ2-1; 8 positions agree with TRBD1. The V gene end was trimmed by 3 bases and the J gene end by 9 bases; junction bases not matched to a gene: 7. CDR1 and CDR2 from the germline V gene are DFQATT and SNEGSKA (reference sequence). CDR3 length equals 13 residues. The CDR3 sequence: CSARSAGGGEQFF. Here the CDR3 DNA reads TGCAGTGCTAGGTCGGCAGGGGGCGGTGAGCAGTTCTTC.

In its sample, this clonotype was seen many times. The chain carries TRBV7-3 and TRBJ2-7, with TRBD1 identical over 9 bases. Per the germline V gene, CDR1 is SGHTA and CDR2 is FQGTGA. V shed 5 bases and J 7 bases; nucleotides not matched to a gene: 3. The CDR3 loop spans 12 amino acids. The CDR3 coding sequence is TGTGCCAGCAGCATGACAGGGGGTGAGCAGTACTTC. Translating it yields CASSMTGGEQYF.

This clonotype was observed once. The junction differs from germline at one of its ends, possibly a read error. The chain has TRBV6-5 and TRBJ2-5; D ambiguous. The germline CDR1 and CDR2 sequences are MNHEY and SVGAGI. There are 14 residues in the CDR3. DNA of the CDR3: TGCGCCAGCAGTTACTGGTACGGCATAGTGACCCAGTACTTC. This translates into CASSYWYGIVTQYF.

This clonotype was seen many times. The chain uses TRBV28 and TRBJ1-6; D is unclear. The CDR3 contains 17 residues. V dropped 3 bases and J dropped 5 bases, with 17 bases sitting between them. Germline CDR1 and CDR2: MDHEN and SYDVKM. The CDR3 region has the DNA TGTGCCAGCAGTTTCATGGTTCGAGGATATGATAATTCACCCCTCCACTTT. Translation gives CASSFMVRGYDNSPLHF.

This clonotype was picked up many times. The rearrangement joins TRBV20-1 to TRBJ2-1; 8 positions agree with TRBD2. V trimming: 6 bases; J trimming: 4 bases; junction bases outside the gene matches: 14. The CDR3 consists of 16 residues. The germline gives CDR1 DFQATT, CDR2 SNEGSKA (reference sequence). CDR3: CSASTPLSSGYNEQFF. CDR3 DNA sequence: TGCAGTGCCAGTACCCCCTTGTCTAGCGGGTACAATGAGCAGTTCTTC.

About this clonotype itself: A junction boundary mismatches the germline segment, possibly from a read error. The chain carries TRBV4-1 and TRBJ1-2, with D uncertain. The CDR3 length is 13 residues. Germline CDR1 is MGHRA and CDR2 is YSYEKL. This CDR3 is CASSQEYSYGYTF. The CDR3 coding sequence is TGCGCCAGCAGCCAAGAGTACAGCTATGGCTACACATTC.

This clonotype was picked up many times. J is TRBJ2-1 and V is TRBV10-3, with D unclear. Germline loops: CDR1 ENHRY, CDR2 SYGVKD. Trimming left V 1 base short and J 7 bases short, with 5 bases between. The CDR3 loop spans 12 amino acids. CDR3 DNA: TGTGCCATCAGTGAGTTGGGGAATGAGCAGTTCTTC. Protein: CAISELGNEQFF.

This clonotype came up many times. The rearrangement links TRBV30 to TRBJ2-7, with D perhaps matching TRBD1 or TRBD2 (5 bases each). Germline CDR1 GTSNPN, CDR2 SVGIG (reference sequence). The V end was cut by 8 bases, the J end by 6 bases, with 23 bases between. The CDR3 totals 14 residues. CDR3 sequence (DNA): TGTGCCCCTTGGGGGTGGACACCTCCCCGCGAGCAGTACTTC. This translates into CAPWGWTPPREQYF.

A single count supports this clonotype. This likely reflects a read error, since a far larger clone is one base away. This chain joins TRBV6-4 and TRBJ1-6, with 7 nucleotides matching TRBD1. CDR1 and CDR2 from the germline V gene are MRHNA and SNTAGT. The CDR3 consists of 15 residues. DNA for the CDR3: TGTGCCAGCAGCTTTTCGGGACAGAGGAATTCACTCCTCCACTTT. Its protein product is CASSFSGQRNSLLHF.

CDR3 nucleotide sequence: TGCGCCAGCAGCTTGGCACCCTATGCTGAGCAGTTCTTC. It yields the protein CASSLAPYAEQFF. This chain connects TRBV5-1 to TRBJ2-1, with D hard to call. Trimming shortened V by 0 bases and J by 9 bases, and 10 bases separated the two germline ends. Germline V gene data show CDR1 as SGHRS and CDR2 as YFSETQ. The CDR3 loop spans 13 amino acids.

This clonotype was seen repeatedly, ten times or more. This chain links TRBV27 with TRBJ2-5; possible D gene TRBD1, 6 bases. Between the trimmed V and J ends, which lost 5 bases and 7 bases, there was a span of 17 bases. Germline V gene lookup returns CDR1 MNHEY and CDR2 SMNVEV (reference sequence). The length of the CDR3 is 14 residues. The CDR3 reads CASSPSRTEGTQYF. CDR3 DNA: TGTGCCAGCAGTCCCTCCCGGACAGAAGGGACCCAGTACTTC.

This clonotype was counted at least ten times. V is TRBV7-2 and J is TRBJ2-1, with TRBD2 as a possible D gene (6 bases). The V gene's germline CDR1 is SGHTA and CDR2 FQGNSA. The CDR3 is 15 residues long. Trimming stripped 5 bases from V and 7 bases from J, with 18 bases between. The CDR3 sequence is CASSPTRTLSNEQFF. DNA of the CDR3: TGTGCCAGCAGCCCGACTAGGACCCTTTCAAATGAGCAGTTCTTC.

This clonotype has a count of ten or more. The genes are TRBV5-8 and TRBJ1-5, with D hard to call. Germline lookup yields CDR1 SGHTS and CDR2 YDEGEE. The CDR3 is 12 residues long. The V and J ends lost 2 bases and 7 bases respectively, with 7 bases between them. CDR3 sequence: CASSFLKQPQHF. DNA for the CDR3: TGTGCCAGCAGCTTTTTAAAACAGCCCCAGCATTTT.

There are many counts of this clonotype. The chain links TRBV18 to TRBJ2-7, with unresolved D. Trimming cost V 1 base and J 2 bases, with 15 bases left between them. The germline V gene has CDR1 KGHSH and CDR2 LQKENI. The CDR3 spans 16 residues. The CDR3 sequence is CASSPLNRGPTYEQYF. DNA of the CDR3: TGTGCCAGCTCACCACTCAACCGAGGCCCAACCTACGAGCAGTACTTC.